This T cell receptor (beta chain) was sequenced during a study of T cells in Graves' hyperthyroidism and ophthalmopathy. Germline CDR1 SEHNR, CDR2 FQNEAQ (reference sequence). V was trimmed by 0 bases and J by 8 bases, leaving 17 bases between them. CDR3 length equals 16 residues. RNA transcripts provided the source from which TCR beta CDR3 regions were amplified. A first-round RT-PCR of the TCR CDR3 used the HTBI primer set. TCRdb itself ran the multiplex PCR reads through MiXCR, one entry per CDR3 protein. The top ten hold about a third of the sample, which has about 760,000 distinct CDR3 sequences, roughly 32% seen once.

The sequence derives from a middle-aged woman with Graves' hyperthyroidism. The sequenced material came from blood. The chain recombines TRBV7-9 with TRBJ1-3, with D possibly being TRBD1 (6 bases). This CDR3 reads CASSLASGVDGYTIYF. The CDR3 DNA follows: TGTGCCAGCAGCTTAGCGTCAGGGGTGGATGGCTACACCATATATTTT.